Given below is one TCR beta chain in context. The V gene's germline CDR1 is SEHNR and CDR2 FQNEAQ (reference sequence). Trimming removed 2 bases from V and 7 bases from J; junction bases left unmatched: 2. The CDR3 covers 14 residues. The sample is drawn from a study of glioma-infiltrating T cells after dendritic cell vaccination. Study summary: Samples are from glioblastoma patients in Phase I and II dendritic cell vaccine trials. Treatment, given 2003 to 2012, was autologous tumor lysate-pulsed dendritic cell vaccination.

The PCR used 60 V beta and 13 J beta primers. The method was immunoSEQ multiplex PCR; TCRdb's version includes in-frame clones alone and lacks a portion of them. The data contain 50,000 to 80,000 clones, 75% to 85% of them singletons. PBMC were collected before vaccination, two weeks after the third vaccination, and at progression. The V and J genes are TRBV7-9 and TRBJ2-7, with TRBD2 matching 13 bases. Sample: blood, taken before dendritic cell vaccination. The TCR was taken from a human donor with glioblastoma. The CDR3 region is CASSLTSGGDEQYF. The CDR3 nucleotides read TGTGCCAGCAGCTTAACTAGCGGGGGGGATGAGCAGTACTTC.